Below, 22 T cell receptor beta chains from the same sample are listed, as sequenced in a study of early T cells in non-severe SARS-CoV-2 infection. From the 5' RACE reads, TCRdb called clonotypes with MiXCR, one entry per CDR3 protein. The sample records about 52,000 distinct CDR3 sequences, 7.5% to 9.5% being singletons. Sequenced: whole blood. These receptors all come from an adult who was a healthcare worker with PCR-confirmed SARS-CoV-2 infection or an uninfected control (not recorded which).

This clonotype was observed a handful of times. V gene TRBV6-2 or TRBV6-3 combines with J gene TRBJ2-5, with 7 nucleotides matching TRBD2. The germline V gene has CDR1 MNHEY and CDR2 SVGEGT. V gave up 2 bases and J gave up 0 bases; unmatched junction bases: 6. CDR3 size: 16 residues. DNA of the CDR3: TGTGCCAGCAGTTACCTCATCGGGGGGTACCAAGAGACCCAGTACTTC. Its translation: CASSYLIGGYQETQYF.

This clonotype was picked up a small number of times. CDR3 residues: CASRSPGGASSYEQYF. The CDR3 DNA sequence: TGTGCCAGCAGATCTCCGGGCGGGGCGAGCTCCTACGAGCAGTACTTC. The V and J genes are TRBV11-2 and TRBJ2-7; TRBD2 might be the D (6 bases). V lost 6 bases to trimming and J lost 0 bases, with 18 bases between them. The CDR3 length is 16 residues. The germline V gene has CDR1 SGHAT and CDR2 FQNNGV.

This clonotype was observed a few times. The J gene is TRBJ2-3, the V gene TRBV5-8; 10 bases agree with TRBD1. The CDR3 spans 16 residues. Trimming cost V 4 bases and J 0 bases; bases outside gene matches: 5. Germline V CDR1 and CDR2: SGHTS, YDEGEE. The CDR3 DNA sequence: TGTGCCAGCAGCCCCCGACAGGGGGCAAGCACAGATACGCAGTATTTT. Translation: CASSPRQGASTDTQYF.

This clonotype was seen at least ten times. This chain joins TRBV7-8 and TRBJ2-2; a weak D match, TRBD2 (6 bases). V was trimmed by 4 bases and J by 7 bases, leaving 13 bases between them. The CDR3 spans 14 residues. From germline, CDR1 is SGHVS and CDR2 FQNEAQ. The CDR3: CASSSGLLNGELFF. The DNA for the CDR3 is TGTGCCAGCAGCTCGGGACTCCTCAACGGGGAGCTGTTTTTT.

At least ten counts were recorded for this clonotype. This chain joins TRBV7-8 and TRBJ2-1, with TRBD1 matching 8 bases. The germline V gene has CDR1 SGHVS and CDR2 FQNEAQ. This CDR3 is 14 amino acids long. V shed 4 bases, J shed 5 bases, and the junction held 4 bases outside the gene matches. DNA for the CDR3: TGTGCCAGCAGCTCGACAGGGGTCCACAATGAGCAGTTCTTC. Its translation is CASSSTGVHNEQFF.

This clonotype was counted a few times. CDR3 nucleotide sequence: TGCGCCAGCAGCCTAAGTAGCGGCTACAAAAACATTCAGTACTTC. It yields the protein CASSLSSGYKNIQYF. The rearrangement uses TRBV5-1 and TRBJ2-4, with D possibly matching TRBD2 (6 bases). Germline-derived CDR1 and CDR2 are SGHRS and YFSETQ. V was shortened by 4 bases and J by 3 bases, with 14 bases between the two germline ends. CDR3 size: 15 residues.

V usage is TRBV11-2 and J usage is TRBJ2-1, with 10 bases that match TRBD1. CDR1 is SGHAT and CDR2 is FQNNGV in the germline V gene. This CDR3 has 16 residues. Losses at the gene ends were 1 base for V and 7 bases for J; bases not matched to a gene: 7. CDR3 protein: CASSLARRQGANEQFF. The CDR3 nucleotides are TGTGCCAGCAGCTTAGCCCGGAGACAGGGGGCTAATGAGCAGTTCTTC.

This clonotype occurred a few times. CDR3 coding DNA: TGTGCCAGCAGCCCCCCGACTAGTTCCCACGAGCAGTACTTC. Translated: CASSPPTSSHEQYF. The chain uses TRBV3-1 and TRBJ2-7; D perhaps matches TRBD2 (6 bases). Between the trimmed V and J ends, which lost 4 bases and 5 bases, there was a span of 15 bases. Germline lookup yields CDR1 LGHDT and CDR2 YNNKEL (reference sequence). There are 14 residues in the CDR3.

This clonotype has at least ten counts. This chain connects TRBV28 to TRBJ1-3; D is perhaps TRBD1 (6 bases). The V gene's germline CDR1 is MDHEN and CDR2 SYDVKM. With 8 bases removed from V and 1 base from J, the gap between germline ends came to 12 bases. The CDR3 extends over 14 amino acids. The CDR3 DNA follows: TGTGCCAGCGCTCAAGGGGGGTCTGGAAACACCATATATTTT. Its protein product is CASAQGGSGNTIYF.

The sample holds many counts of this clonotype. The chain recombines TRBV20-1 with TRBJ2-7; 7 nucleotides agree with TRBD2. CDR1 and CDR2 from the germline V gene are DFQATT and SNEGSKA (reference sequence). This CDR3 is built from 14 residues. V trimming: 2 bases; J trimming: 3 bases; junction bases outside the gene matches: 7. The chain's CDR3 is CSARPAGRDYEQYF. DNA for the CDR3: TGCAGTGCTAGACCAGCGGGGAGGGACTACGAGCAGTACTTC.

The chain carries TRBV28 and TRBJ2-5; D possibly corresponds to TRBD2 (5 bases). The CDR3 has 11 residues. V was trimmed by 6 bases and J by 10 bases, leaving 12 bases between them. The germline CDR1 and CDR2 sequences are MDHEN and SYDVKM. DNA of the CDR3: TGTGCCAGCAGCACGGGAACTGGCCAGTACTTC. Translated, it gives CASSTGTGQYF.

This clonotype was counted between two and nine times. This sequence joins TRBV2 and TRBJ2-5; D not certain. CDR1 is SNHLY and CDR2 is FYNNEI in the germline V gene. V was clipped by 2 bases and J by 1 base, with 8 bases between them. CDR3 size: 14 residues. CDR3 DNA: TGTGCCAGCAGTGAATTTCAAGCCCAAGAGACCCAGTACTTC. It encodes CASSEFQAQETQYF.

There are a few counts of this clonotype. The chain joins TRBV12-3 or TRBV12-4 to TRBJ2-1; the match to TRBD2 covers 11 bases. Unmatched junction bases numbered 6, after V lost 4 bases and J lost 10 bases. The CDR3 is made up of 14 amino acids. CDR3 in DNA: TGTGCCAGCAGTTCCCGACTAGCGGGGAGGGAGCAGTTCTTC. Translated: CASSSRLAGREQFF.

The CDR3 DNA reads as TGTGCCAGCAGCTTAGCAGGGGGCCAAAACTATGGCTACACCTTC. This codes for CASSLAGGQNYGYTF. This chain connects TRBV7-9 to TRBJ1-2, with 7 bases fitting TRBD1. CDR1 is SEHNR, CDR2 FQNEAQ, per germline (reference sequence). Trimming at V came to 0 bases and at J to 2 bases, leaving 3 bases not matched to a gene. This CDR3 is built from 15 residues.

This clonotype occurred many times. This chain connects TRBV20-1 to TRBJ2-1, with no clear D. V gave up 2 bases and J gave up 10 bases, with 9 bases separating them. The length of the CDR3 is 11 residues. Per germline, CDR1 DFQATT and CDR2 SNEGSKA (reference sequence). CDR3 in amino acids: CSARLESEQFF. CDR3 bases: TGCAGTGCTAGATTGGAGTCCGAGCAGTTCTTC.

This clonotype was seen at least ten times. The chain has TRBV18 and TRBJ2-3, with unresolved D. CDR3 length: 14 amino acids. Trimming left V 0 bases short and J 2 bases short, with 6 bases between. Germline V gene sequence: CDR1 KGHSH, CDR2 LQKENI. The CDR3 protein is CASSPPGFTDTQYF. Written as DNA, the CDR3 is TGTGCCAGCTCACCACCCGGTTTCACAGATACGCAGTATTTT.

The chain has TRBV12-3 or TRBV12-4 and TRBJ2-1; 11 nucleotides align to TRBD2. The CDR3 loop spans 14 amino acids. V lost 5 bases, J lost 10 bases, and 7 bases stayed unmatched. DNA for the CDR3: TGTGCCAGCAGTCCAGAGACTAGCGGGAAAGAGCAGTTCTTC. This sequence encodes CASSPETSGKEQFF.

A few counts support this clonotype. This rearrangement joins TRBV30 to TRBJ1-2; a weak D match, TRBD1 (5 bases). Trimming removed 4 bases at V and 7 bases at J, with 22 bases between. The CDR3 is 15 amino acids. CDR1 and CDR2 from the germline V gene are GTSNPN and SVGIG (reference sequence). CDR3 loop: CAWTQYGSGLVGYTF. Here the CDR3 DNA reads TGTGCCTGGACTCAATATGGGTCGGGACTTGTTGGCTACACCTTC.

The table lists this clonotype with a few counts. CDR3 DNA: TGTGCCAGCAGCTTAGAGCGAGAAGCCAATGAGCAGTTCTTC. Translating gives CASSLEREANEQFF. This chain connects TRBV7-2 to TRBJ2-1; no reliable D call. The CDR3 is made up of 14 amino acids. Germline V gene data show CDR1 as SGHTA and CDR2 as FQGNSA. Trimming took 1 base from V and 6 from J, leaving 10 bases between them.

This clonotype was counted ten times or more. V gene TRBV5-6 combines with J gene TRBJ1-1; D might be TRBD1 (5 bases). The V gene's germline CDR1 is SGHDT and CDR2 YYEEEE. The CDR3 length is 13 residues. Between the trimmed V and J ends, which lost 6 bases and 10 bases, there was a span of 19 bases. In nucleotides, the CDR3 is TGTGCCAGCAACCATCGGGACGGGCGTGCAGCTTTCTTT. This encodes CASNHRDGRAAFF.

The chain recombines TRBV5-4 with TRBJ2-1; 7 bases are shared with TRBD2. The CDR3 sequence is 15 residues long. Trimming at V came to 4 bases and at J to 9 bases, leaving 13 bases not matched to a gene. Germline CDR1 reads SGHNT; CDR2 reads YYREEE (reference sequence). CDR3 residues: CASSAPSRENGEQFF. CDR3 sequence (DNA): TGTGCCAGCAGCGCCCCGTCGCGGGAGAATGGTGAGCAGTTCTTC.

The genes are TRBV5-1 and TRBJ2-1, with 8 bases lining up with TRBD2. V trimming: 4 bases; J trimming: 10 bases; junction bases outside the gene matches: 13. Per the germline V gene, CDR1 is SGHRS and CDR2 is YFSETQ. This CDR3 is 15 amino acids long. Here the CDR3 reads CASSHAGGSGKEQFF. The CDR3 DNA reads as TGCGCCAGCAGCCACGCGGGGGGCTCTGGGAAGGAGCAGTTCTTC.